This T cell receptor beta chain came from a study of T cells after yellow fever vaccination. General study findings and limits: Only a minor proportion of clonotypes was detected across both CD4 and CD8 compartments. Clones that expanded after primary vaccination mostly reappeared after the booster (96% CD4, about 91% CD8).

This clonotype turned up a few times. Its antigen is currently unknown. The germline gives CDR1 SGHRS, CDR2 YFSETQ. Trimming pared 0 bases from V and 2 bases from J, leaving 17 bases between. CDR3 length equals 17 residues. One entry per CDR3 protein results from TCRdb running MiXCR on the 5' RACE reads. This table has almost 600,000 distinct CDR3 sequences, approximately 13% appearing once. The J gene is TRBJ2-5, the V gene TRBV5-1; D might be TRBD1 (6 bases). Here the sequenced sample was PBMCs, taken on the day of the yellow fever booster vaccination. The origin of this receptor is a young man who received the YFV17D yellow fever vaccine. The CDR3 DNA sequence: TGCGCCAGCAGCTTGGATCTAGGTCCAGGGGCACAAGAGACCCAGTACTTC. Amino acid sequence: CASSLDLGPGAQETQYF. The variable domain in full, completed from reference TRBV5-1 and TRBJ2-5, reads KAGVTQTPRYLIKTRGQQVTLSCSPISGHRSVSWYQQTPGQGLQFLFEYFSETQRNKGNFPGRFSGRQFSNSRSEMNVSTLELGDSALYLCASSLDLGPGAQETQYFGPGTRLLVL.